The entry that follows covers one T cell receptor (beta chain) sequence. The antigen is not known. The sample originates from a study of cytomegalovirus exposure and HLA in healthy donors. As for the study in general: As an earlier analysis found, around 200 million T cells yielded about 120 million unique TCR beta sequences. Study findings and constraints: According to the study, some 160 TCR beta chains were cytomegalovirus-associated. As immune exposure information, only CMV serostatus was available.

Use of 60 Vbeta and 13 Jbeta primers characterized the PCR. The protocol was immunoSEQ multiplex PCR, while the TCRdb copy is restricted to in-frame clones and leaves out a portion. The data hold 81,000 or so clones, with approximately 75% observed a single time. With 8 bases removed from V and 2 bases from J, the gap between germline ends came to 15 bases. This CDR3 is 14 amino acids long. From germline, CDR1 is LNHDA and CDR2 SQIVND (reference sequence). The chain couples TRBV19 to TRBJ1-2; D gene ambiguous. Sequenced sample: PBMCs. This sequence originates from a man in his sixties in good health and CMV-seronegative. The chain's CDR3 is CASAQGRSNYGYTF. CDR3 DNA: TGTGCCAGTGCCCAAGGTCGGAGCAACTATGGCTACACCTTC.